This TCR beta chain was captured by sequencing in a study of shared T cell receptors in the human thymus. Profiling relied on immunoSEQ multiplex PCR, and the TCRdb table lists in-frame clones only, not all of them. Of about 710,000 clones in the sample, around 87% were seen once. Per the germline V gene, CDR1 is LGHNA and CDR2 is YSLEER. The CDR3 is 16 amino acids. The V end lost 4 bases, the J end lost 4 bases, and 17 bases lay between the germline ends. The same sample was also used in a study of human thymus T cells. From that paper: Among thymic and blood repertoires, usage of V and J genes appeared biased. Related research described strongly overlapping thymic repertoires in unrelated people.

This TCR was recovered from a boy under two years old with a congenital heart defect. V is TRBV4-3 and J is TRBJ2-1, with D possibly TRBD2 on 7 matching bases. The sample consisted of thymocytes. CDR3 sequence: CASSPERGGKYNEQFF. The CDR3, as DNA: TGCGCCAGCAGCCCCGAGAGGGGGGGAAAATACAATGAGCAGTTCTTC.